The rows below give T cell receptor beta chains drawn from one sample of a study of CD8 T cells in Susac syndrome. One entry per CDR3 protein, called by TCRdb with MiXCR from the immunoSEQ multiplex PCR reads. The profile covers approximately 200,000 distinct CDR3 sequences, with around nine tenths appearing a single time and roughly 0.13% taken by the ten largest. The specimen was CD8+ T cells from PBMCs. The source of these receptors is a human donor with multiple sclerosis. Both conserved end residues are part of each CDR3. A D gene is named only where the DNA matches it firmly. Not all rows give a size; the values are once, few, many and, for expanded clones, a class.

TRBJ2-1	NA	NA	TRBV9	CASSPGASGSSYNEQFF	TGTGCCAGCAGCCCAGGCGCATCAGGGAGCTCCTACAATGAGCAGTTCTTC
TRBJ1-2	NA	NA	TRBV6-2/TRBV6-3	CASSPFQGTNYGYTF	TGTGCCAGCAGTCCCTTCCAAGGCACTAACTATGGCTACACCTTC
TRBJ1-1	TRBD1	NA	TRBV4-2	CASSQVLTGANTEAFF	TGTGCCAGCAGCCAGGTTTTGACAGGGGCAAACACTGAAGCTTTCTTT
TRBJ2-7	TRBD2	NA	TRBV20-1	CSARDGTSGRAFLYEQYF	TGCAGTGCTAGAGACGGGACTAGCGGGAGGGCCTTTCTCTACGAGCAGTACTTC
TRBJ2-7	NA	NA	TRBV7-9	CASSSDSLSYEQYF	TGTGCCAGCAGCTCGGACTCGCTCTCCTACGAGCAGTACTTC
TRBJ2-1	TRBD2	NA	TRBV28	CASSFGLAGANEQFF	TGTGCCAGCAGTTTTGGACTAGCGGGAGCCAATGAGCAGTTCTTC
TRBJ1-1	NA	NA	TRBV19	CASQSDREAFF	TGTGCCAGTCAAAGCGACAGAGAAGCTTTCTTT
TRBJ1-5	NA	NA	TRBV30	CAWSEAGTQPQHF	TGTGCCTGGAGTGAGGCAGGGACCCAGCCCCAGCATTTT
TRBJ2-7	NA	NA	TRBV15	CATSRREPPYEQYF	TGTGCCACCAGCAGGCGGGAACCTCCTTACGAGCAGTACTTC
TRBJ2-2	NA	NA	TRBV20-1	CSAGDMETNTGELFF	TGCAGTGCCGGTGATATGGAGACGAACACCGGGGAGCTGTTTTTT
TRBJ2-1	TRBD2	few	TRBV19	CASSSGGYNEQFF	TGTGCCAGTAGTAGCGGGGGTTACAATGAGCAGTTCTTC
TRBJ2-1	TRBD1	once	TRBV2	CASSDRDRLYNEQFF	TGTGCCAGCAGTGACCGGGACAGGCTCTACAATGAGCAGTTCTTC
TRBJ2-1	NA	NA	TRBV14	CASSQDLSEQFF	TGTGCCAGCAGCCAAGACCTCTCTGAGCAGTTCTTC
TRBJ1-5	NA	NA	TRBV12-3/TRBV12-4	CASSLYEDSNQPQHF	TGTGCCAGCAGTTTGTATGAAGATAGCAATCAGCCCCAGCATTTT
TRBJ2-7	TRBD1	NA	TRBV12-3/TRBV12-4	CASGETGPRLDEQYF	TGTGCCAGCGGGGAGACAGGGCCTCGTCTGGACGAGCAGTACTTC
TRBJ2-7	TRBD1	NA	TRBV29-1	CSAFTGGSYEQYF	TGCAGCGCTTTTACAGGGGGCTCCTACGAGCAGTACTTC
TRBJ2-7	TRBD2	NA	TRBV9	CASSAGTRGYEQYF	TGTGCCAGCAGCGCAGGGACTAGAGGGTACGAGCAGTACTTC
TRBJ2-3	TRBD1	NA	TRBV11-2	CASSIRTGAVDTQYF	TGTGCCAGCAGCATTAGGACAGGGGCGGTAGATACGCAGTATTTT
TRBJ2-7	TRBD2	NA	TRBV4-1	CASSQGAEGTSGRTGEQYF	TGCGCCAGCAGCCAAGGCGCAGAGGGGACTAGCGGGAGAACGGGCGAGCAGTACTTC
TRBJ2-4	NA	NA	TRBV20-1	CSARDNALAKNIQYF	TGCAGTGCTAGAGATAATGCCCTAGCCAAAAACATTCAGTACTTC
TRBJ1-2	NA	NA	TRBV12-3/TRBV12-4	CASSPLASYGYTF	TGTGCCAGCAGTCCTCTTGCTTCCTATGGCTACACCTTC
TRBJ1-1	TRBD1	NA	TRBV13	CASSPPDRGTEAFF	TGTGCCAGCAGCCCCCCGGACAGGGGCACTGAAGCTTTCTTT
TRBJ1-4	NA	NA	TRBV4-1	CASSQEELGDEKLFF	TGCGCCAGCAGCCAAGAAGAACTAGGGGATGAAAAACTGTTTTTT
TRBJ2-7	NA	NA	TRBV5-4	CASSLAPGHPEQYF	TGTGCCAGCAGCTTAGCCCCGGGCCACCCTGAGCAGTACTTC
TRBJ1-1	NA	NA	TRBV10-2	CASSESLGSNTEAFF	TGCGCCAGCAGCGAATCGCTGGGCAGTAACACTGAAGCTTTCTTT
TRBJ1-3	NA	NA	TRBV29-1	CSALDGYSGNTIYF	TGCAGCGCCCTAGACGGTTACTCTGGAAACACCATATATTTT
TRBJ2-1	NA	NA	TRBV2	CASSEALQGRNEQFF	TGTGCCAGCAGTGAAGCGCTTCAAGGTAGGAATGAGCAGTTCTTC
TRBJ1-4	NA	NA	TRBV2	CASSGTRGQAYNEKLFF	TGTGCCAGCAGTGGAACGAGGGGACAAGCCTATAATGAAAAACTGTTTTTT
TRBJ2-1	NA	NA	TRBV14	CASSQGGILDNEQFF	TGTGCCAGCAGCCAGGGCGGGATTTTGGACAATGAGCAGTTCTTC
TRBJ2-7	NA	NA	TRBV5-6	CASSLQGTYEQYF	TGTGCCAGCAGCTTACAGGGAACCTACGAGCAGTACTTC
TRBJ2-7	NA	NA	TRBV5-6	CASSLLQASYEQYF	TGTGCCAGCAGCTTGCTCCAGGCCTCCTACGAGCAGTACTTC
TRBJ2-7	NA	NA	TRBV18	CASSSDSEPYEQYF	TGTGCCAGCTCATCGGACAGCGAACCCTACGAGCAGTACTTC
TRBJ2-3	TRBD1	NA	TRBV7-9	CASRRDRGRGGTDTQYF	TGTGCCAGCAGAAGGGACAGGGGGCGAGGAGGCACAGATACGCAGTATTTT
TRBJ2-1	TRBD1	few	TRBV6-5	CASSYTDRAGNEQFF	TGTGCCAGCAGTTACACGGACAGGGCGGGCAATGAGCAGTTCTTC
TRBJ2-5	NA	NA	TRBV12-1	CASSFCQGGETQYF	TGTGCCAGCAGCTTTTGCCAGGGAGGCGAGACCCAGTACTTC
TRBJ2-7	NA	NA	TRBV7-2	CASSATAYYEQYF	TGTGCCAGCAGCGCGACAGCTTACTACGAGCAGTACTTC
TRBJ2-7	NA	once	TRBV27	CASSFGGSLHEQYF	TGTGCCAGCAGTTTTGGAGGGTCGCTTCACGAGCAGTACTTC
TRBJ2-4	TRBD1	NA	TRBV7-9	CASSPWDRGRLNIQYF	TGTGCCAGCAGCCCCTGGGACAGGGGGCGTTTGAACATTCAGTACTTC
TRBJ1-1	NA	NA	TRBV9	CASSVDSGGGTEAFF	TGTGCCAGCAGCGTAGATTCGGGGGGCGGGACTGAAGCTTTCTTT
TRBJ2-2	NA	once	TRBV20-1	CSAPAGIRVGELFF	TGCAGTGCCCCAGCAGGGATTCGCGTCGGGGAGCTGTTTTTT
TRBJ2-1	NA	once	TRBV2	CASSGSLPYNEQFF	TGTGCCAGCAGTGGGTCCCTCCCCTACAATGAGCAGTTCTTC
TRBJ2-3	TRBD2	NA	TRBV27	CASSKQAGGPDTQYF	TGTGCCAGCAGTAAGCAAGCGGGAGGGCCAGATACGCAGTATTTT
TRBJ2-2	NA	NA	TRBV7-3	CASSSGSATGELFF	TGTGCCAGCAGCTCGGGATCGGCCACCGGGGAGCTGTTTTTT
TRBJ2-2	TRBD1	NA	TRBV2	CASSHAGGSGELFF	TGTGCCAGCAGTCATGCAGGGGGATCCGGGGAGCTGTTTTTT
TRBJ2-3	NA	NA	TRBV7-8	CASSRATQLESQYF	TGTGCCAGCAGCAGGGCCACCCAACTCGAATCGCAGTATTTT
TRBJ2-7	NA	NA	TRBV6-6	CASSTGTTSYEQYF	TGTGCCAGCAGTACTGGGACGACCTCCTACGAGCAGTACTTC
TRBJ1-2	TRBD1	NA	TRBV30	CAWSGRDSDGYTF	TGTGCCTGGAGTGGGAGGGACAGCGATGGCTACACCTTC
TRBJ2-1	NA	NA	TRBV3-1	CASSQVRLATYNEQFF	TGTGCCAGCAGCCAAGTTCGTCTAGCGACCTACAATGAGCAGTTCTTC